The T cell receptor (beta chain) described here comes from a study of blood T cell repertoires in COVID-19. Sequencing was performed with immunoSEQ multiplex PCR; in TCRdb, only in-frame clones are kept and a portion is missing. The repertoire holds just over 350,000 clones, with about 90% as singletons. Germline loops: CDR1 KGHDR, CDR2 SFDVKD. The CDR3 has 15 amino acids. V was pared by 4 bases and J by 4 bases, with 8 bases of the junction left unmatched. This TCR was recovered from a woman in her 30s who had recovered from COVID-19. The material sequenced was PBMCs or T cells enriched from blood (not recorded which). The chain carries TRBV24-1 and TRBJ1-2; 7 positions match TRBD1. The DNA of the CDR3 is TGTGCCACCAGTGACCCGAAAGGGGGCATCTATGGCTACACCTTC. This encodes CATSDPKGGIYGYTF.